This record concerns one T cell receptor beta chain sequence. The antigen is not known. V lost 2 bases and J 8 bases, leaving 7 bases between the germline ends. The CDR3 is made up of 11 amino acids. Germline lookup yields CDR1 DFQATT and CDR2 SNEGSKA (reference sequence). Documented treatment: approximately nine-day PBMC culture with coronavirus spike peptide pools or control peptides (ViraFEST assay). This specimen belongs to a study of vaccination and CD4 T cells after COVID-19. Study conclusions and caveats: Convalescent patients' median share of reactive clones seen only post-vaccination was about 86%.

The Oncomine TCR Beta short-read assay was what sequenced the DNA obtained from cultured CD4+ T cells. TCRdb recomputed calls from the PCR reads with MiXCR, one row per CDR3 protein. The sample yields just over 15,000 distinct CDR3 sequences, 58% seen once. The source of this sequence is a human donor who had recovered from COVID-19. V gene TRBV20-1 combines with J gene TRBJ2-1; a weak D match, TRBD1 (5 bases). The specimen was CD4+ T cells from blood, cultured in vitro. CDR3 coding DNA: TGCAGTGCTAGACAGGGTTATGAGCAGTTCTTC. Its translation: CSARQGYEQFF.